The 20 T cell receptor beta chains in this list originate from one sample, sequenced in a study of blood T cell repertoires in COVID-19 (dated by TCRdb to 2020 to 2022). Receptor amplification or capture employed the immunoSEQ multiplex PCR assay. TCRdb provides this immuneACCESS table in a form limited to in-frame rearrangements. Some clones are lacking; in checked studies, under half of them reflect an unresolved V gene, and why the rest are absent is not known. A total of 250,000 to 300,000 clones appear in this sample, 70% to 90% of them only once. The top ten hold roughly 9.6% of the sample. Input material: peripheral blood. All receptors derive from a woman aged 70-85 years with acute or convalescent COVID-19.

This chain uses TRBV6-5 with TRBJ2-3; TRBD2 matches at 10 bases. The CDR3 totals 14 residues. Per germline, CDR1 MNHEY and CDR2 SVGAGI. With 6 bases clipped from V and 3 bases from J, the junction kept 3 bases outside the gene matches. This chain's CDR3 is CASRLAGVTDTQYF. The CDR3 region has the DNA TGTGCCAGCAGGCTAGCGGGGGTTACAGATACGCAGTATTTT.

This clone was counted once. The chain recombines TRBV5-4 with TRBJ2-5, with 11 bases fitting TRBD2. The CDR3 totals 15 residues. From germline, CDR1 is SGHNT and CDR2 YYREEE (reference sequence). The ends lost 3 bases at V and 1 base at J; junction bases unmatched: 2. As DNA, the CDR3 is TGTGCCAGCAGCTCGACTAGCGGGGTCCAAGAGACCCAGTACTTC. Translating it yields CASSSTSGVQETQYF. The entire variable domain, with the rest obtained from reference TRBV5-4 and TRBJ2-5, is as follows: ETGVTQSPTHLIKTRGQQVTLRCSSQSGHNTVSWYQQALGQGPQFIFQYYREEENGRGNFPPRFSGLQFPNYSSELNVNALELDDSALYLCASSSTSGVQETQYFGPGTRLLVL.

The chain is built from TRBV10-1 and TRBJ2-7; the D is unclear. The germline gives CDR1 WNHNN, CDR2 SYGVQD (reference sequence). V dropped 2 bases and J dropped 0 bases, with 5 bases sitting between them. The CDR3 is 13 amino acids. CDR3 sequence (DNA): TGCGCCAGCAGTGAGGCGGTCTCCTACGAGCAGTACTTC. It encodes CASSEAVSYEQYF.

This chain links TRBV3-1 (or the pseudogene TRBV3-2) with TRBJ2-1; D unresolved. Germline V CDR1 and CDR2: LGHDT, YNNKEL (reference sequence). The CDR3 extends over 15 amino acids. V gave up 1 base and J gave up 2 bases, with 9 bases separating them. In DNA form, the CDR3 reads TGTGCCAGCAGCCAAGGGCCCGTCACCTACAATGAGCAGTTCTTC. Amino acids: CASSQGPVTYNEQFF.

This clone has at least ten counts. The DNA for the CDR3 is TGTGCCAGCAGGTCCATTGCGAACTCCTACGAGCAGTACTTC. Translating it yields CASRSIANSYEQYF. The genes are TRBV6-6 and TRBJ2-7; D call uncertain. Germline V CDR1 and CDR2: MNHNY, SVGAGI (reference sequence). The CDR3 has 14 amino acids. The V gene lost 6 bases and the J gene lost 0 bases, with 12 bases spanning the gap.

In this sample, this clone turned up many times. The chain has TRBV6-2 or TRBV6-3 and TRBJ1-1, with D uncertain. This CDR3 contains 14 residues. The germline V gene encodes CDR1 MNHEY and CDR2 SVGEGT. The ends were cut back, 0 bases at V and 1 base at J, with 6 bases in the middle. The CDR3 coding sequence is TGTGCCAGCAGTTACTCGATGGCGAACACTGAAGCTTTCTTT. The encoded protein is CASSYSMANTEAFF.

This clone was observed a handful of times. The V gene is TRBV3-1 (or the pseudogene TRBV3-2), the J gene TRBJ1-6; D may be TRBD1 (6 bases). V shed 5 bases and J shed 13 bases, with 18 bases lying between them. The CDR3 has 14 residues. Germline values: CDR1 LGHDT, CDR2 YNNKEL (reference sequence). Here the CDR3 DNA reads TGTGCCAGCAGCGGGGGCGGTGTAGAGTTCCCCCTCCACTTT. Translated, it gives CASSGGGVEFPLHF.

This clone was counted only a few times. The CDR3 nucleotides read TGTGCCAGCAGCTTAAGTTGGCAGGGGTTCTATGGCTACACCTTC. Protein: CASSLSWQGFYGYTF. The V call is TRBV7-2, the J call TRBJ1-2; D is perhaps TRBD1 (6 bases). Looked up from germline, CDR1 is SGHTA and CDR2 is FQGNSA. Between the trimmed V and J ends, which lost 2 bases and 4 bases, there was a span of 14 bases. The CDR3 sequence is 15 residues long.

The CDR3 loop is CASSPLDTQYF. The CDR3 nucleotides read TGTGCCAGCAGTCCTCTGGATACGCAGTATTTT. The chain employs TRBV28 and TRBJ2-3; unclear D gene. Germline V lookup: CDR1 MDHEN, CDR2 SYDVKM. The CDR3 has 11 residues. V was clipped by 5 bases and J by 6 bases, with 6 bases between them.

The CDR3 DNA sequence: TGTGCCATCAGTGACCTAGCCGACACAGATACGCAGTATTTT. As protein: CAISDLADTDTQYF. The chain combines TRBV10-3 with TRBJ2-3; the D gene is possibly TRBD2 (5 bases). This CDR3 spans 14 amino acids. In germline, CDR1 is ENHRY, CDR2 SYGVKD. The ends were cut back, 3 bases at V and 2 bases at J, with 9 bases in the middle.

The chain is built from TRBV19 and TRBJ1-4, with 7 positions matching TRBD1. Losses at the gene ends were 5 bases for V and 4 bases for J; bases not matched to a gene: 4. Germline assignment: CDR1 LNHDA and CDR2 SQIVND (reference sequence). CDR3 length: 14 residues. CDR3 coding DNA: TGTGCCAGTAGTTACCGGGACAGTAATGAAAAACTGTTTTTT. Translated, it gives CASSYRDSNEKLFF.

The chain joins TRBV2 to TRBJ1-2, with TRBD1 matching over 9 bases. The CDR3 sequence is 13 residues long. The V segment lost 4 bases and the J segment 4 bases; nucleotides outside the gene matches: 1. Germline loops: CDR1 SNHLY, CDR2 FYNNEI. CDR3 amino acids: CASSGDRAYGYTF. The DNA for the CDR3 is TGTGCCAGCAGTGGGGACAGGGCCTATGGCTACACCTTC.

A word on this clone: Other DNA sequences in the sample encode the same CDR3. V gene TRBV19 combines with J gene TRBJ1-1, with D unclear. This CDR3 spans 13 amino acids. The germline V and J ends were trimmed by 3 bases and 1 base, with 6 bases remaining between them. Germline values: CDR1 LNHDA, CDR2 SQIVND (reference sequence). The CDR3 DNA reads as TGTGCCAGTAGTATTAAGAGGAACACTGAAGCTTTCTTT. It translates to CASSIKRNTEAFF.

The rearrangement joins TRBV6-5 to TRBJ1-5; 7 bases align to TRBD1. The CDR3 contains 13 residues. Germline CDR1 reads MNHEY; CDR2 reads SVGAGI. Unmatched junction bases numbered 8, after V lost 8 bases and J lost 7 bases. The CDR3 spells CASQGVVGQPQHF. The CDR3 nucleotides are TGTGCCAGCCAGGGGGTGGTGGGGCAGCCCCAGCATTTT.

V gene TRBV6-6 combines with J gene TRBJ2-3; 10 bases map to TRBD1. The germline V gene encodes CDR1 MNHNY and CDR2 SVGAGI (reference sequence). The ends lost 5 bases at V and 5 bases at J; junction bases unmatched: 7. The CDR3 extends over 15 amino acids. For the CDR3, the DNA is TGTGCCAGCAGTCTCCGGGACAGGGGAGTAGATACGCAGTATTTT. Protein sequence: CASSLRDRGVDTQYF.

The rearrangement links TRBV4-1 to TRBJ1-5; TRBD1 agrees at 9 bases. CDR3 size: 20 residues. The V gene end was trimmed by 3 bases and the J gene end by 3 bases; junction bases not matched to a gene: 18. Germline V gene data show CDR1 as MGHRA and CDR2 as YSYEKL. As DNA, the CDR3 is TGCGCCAGCAGCCAGGATACCGGGACAGGGAGAGGATTCCCCAATCAGCCCCAGCATTTT. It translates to CASSQDTGTGRGFPNQPQHF.

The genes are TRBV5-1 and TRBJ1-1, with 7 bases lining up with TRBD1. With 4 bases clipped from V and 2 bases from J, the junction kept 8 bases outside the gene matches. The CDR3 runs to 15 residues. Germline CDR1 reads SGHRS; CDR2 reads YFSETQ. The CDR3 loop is CASSPRDRLNTEAFF. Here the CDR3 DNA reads TGCGCCAGCAGCCCAAGGGACAGACTAAACACTGAAGCTTTCTTT.

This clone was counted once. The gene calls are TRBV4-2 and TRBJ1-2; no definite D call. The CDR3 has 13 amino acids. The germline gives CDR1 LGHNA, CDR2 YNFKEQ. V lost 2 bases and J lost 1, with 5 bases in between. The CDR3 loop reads CASSQSLNYGYTF. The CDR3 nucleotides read TGTGCCAGCAGCCAATCCCTTAACTATGGCTACACCTTC.

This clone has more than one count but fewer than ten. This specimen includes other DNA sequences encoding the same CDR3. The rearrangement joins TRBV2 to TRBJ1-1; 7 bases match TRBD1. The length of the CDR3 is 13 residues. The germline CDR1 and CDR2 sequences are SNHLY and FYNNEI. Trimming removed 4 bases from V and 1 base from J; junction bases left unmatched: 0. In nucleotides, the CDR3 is TGTGCCAGCAGTGGACAGGGGAACACTGAAGCTTTCTTT. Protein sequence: CASSGQGNTEAFF. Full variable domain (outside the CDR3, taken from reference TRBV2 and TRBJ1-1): EPEVTQTPSHQVTQMGQEVILRCVPISNHLYFYWYRQILGQKVEFLVSFYNNEISEKSEIFDDQFSVERPDGSNFTLKIRSTKLEDSAMYFCASSGQGNTEAFFGQGTRLTVV.

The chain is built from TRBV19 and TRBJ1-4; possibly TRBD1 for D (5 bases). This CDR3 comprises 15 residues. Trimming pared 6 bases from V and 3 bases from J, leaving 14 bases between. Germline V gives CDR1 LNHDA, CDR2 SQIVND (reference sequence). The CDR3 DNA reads TGTGCCAGTAGGGGAAGGGGAAGGGCTAATGAAAAACTGTTTTTT. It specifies CASRGRGRANEKLFF.